This is a list of T cell receptor beta chains from one sample in a study of T cell changes during pregnancy in multiple sclerosis. Clones were sequenced by immunoSEQ multiplex PCR, and TCRdb holds only the in-frame ones, with some missing. The table has roughly 80,000 clones, around 93% seen once. The specimen comprised peripheral blood, sampled after pregnancy. The receptors stem from a female donor in good health, enrolled as a control in a pregnancy study. CDR3s include the opening cysteine and the closing phenylalanine or tryptophan. D genes are given only for firm matches. Clone size is not always given. Where it is, it says once, few, many or a class for expanded clones.

abundance | d_gene | len | j_gene | v_gene | CDR3nt | CDR3aa
NA | NA | 14 | TRBJ1-3 | TRBV5-1 | TGCGCCAGCAGCCCTTCTCGGGCTGGAAACACCATATATTTT | CASSPSRAGNTIYF
NA | TRBD2 | 13 | TRBJ2-2 | TRBV29-1 | TGCAGCGTGGAGGGACTACACACCGGGGAGCTGTTTTTT | CSVEGLHTGELFF
NA | NA | 14 | TRBJ2-3 | TRBV30 | TGTGCCTGGAGTGGAAACGGGATCACAGATACGCAGTATTTT | CAWSGNGITDTQYF
NA | NA | 15 | TRBJ1-4 | TRBV5-4 | TGTGCCAGCAGCCCTCGGGGGGGGGAGGGTGAAAAACTGTTTTTT | CASSPRGGEGEKLFF
once | NA | 13 | TRBJ2-2 | TRBV6-4 | TGTGCCAGCTCCTCACAGGGAACCGGGGAGCTGTTTTTT | CASSSQGTGELFF
NA | TRBD2 | 18 | TRBJ2-5 | TRBV4-1 | TGCGCCAGCAGCCAAGATAGGACTAGCGGTTCCCCTCGGGAGACCCAGTACTTC | CASSQDRTSGSPRETQYF
NA | TRBD2 | 14 | TRBJ2-7 | TRBV2 | TGTGCCAGCAGTGAAGGACTAGCGGTCGGCGAGCAGTACTTC | CASSEGLAVGEQYF
NA | TRBD1 | 16 | TRBJ2-2 | TRBV5-1 | TGCGCCACCACAACTCGGACAGGGTCGAACACCGGGGAGCTGTTTTTT | CATTTRTGSNTGELFF
NA | TRBD1 | 14 | TRBJ2-1 | TRBV4-1 | TGCGCCAGCAGCCAACCGACAGGGGGGAATGAGCAGTTCTTC | CASSQPTGGNEQFF
NA | NA | 14 | TRBJ2-2 | TRBV7-8 | TGTGCCAGCAGCTTAACGGGAGTTTCCGGGGAGCTGTTTTTT | CASSLTGVSGELFF
NA | NA | 12 | TRBJ2-4 | TRBV29-1 | TGCAGCGTTGAAGGGGCGGAGGGCATTCAGTACTTC | CSVEGAEGIQYF
once | TRBD1 | 19 | TRBJ2-7 | TRBV7-3 | TGTGCCAGCAGCCAACGACCAGTCCGGACAGGTTCGACCTATGGCGAGCAGTACTTC | CASSQRPVRTGSTYGEQYF
few | TRBD1 | 16 | TRBJ1-5 | TRBV7-9 | TGTGCCAGCAGCCCCCAGGGGGGCGGCAGCAATCAGCCCCAGCATTTT | CASSPQGGGSNQPQHF
NA | TRBD2 | 15 | TRBJ2-5 | TRBV11-2 | TGTGCCAGCAGACTTTTCGGGAGGTACCCAGAGACCCAGTACTTC | CASRLFGRYPETQYF
NA | NA | 15 | TRBJ1-5 | TRBV19 | TGTGCCAGTAGTATAGATAAATATAGCAATCAGCCCCAGCATTTT | CASSIDKYSNQPQHF
once | NA | 14 | TRBJ1-5 | TRBV19 | TGTGCCAGTAGTAGGGGGCGCAGGGTTCAGCCCCAGCATTTT | CASSRGRRVQPQHF
NA | NA | 16 | TRBJ2-1 | TRBV30 | TGTGCCTGGAGTGTACTTCGGGGGAGCTCCTACAATGAGCAGTTCTTC | CAWSVLRGSSYNEQFF
NA | TRBD2 | 13 | TRBJ2-5 | TRBV11-3 | TGTGCCAGCAGCTTACGGGGGGTAGAGACCCAGTACTTC | CASSLRGVETQYF
NA | NA | 17 | TRBJ2-1 | TRBV4-2 | TGTGCCAGCAGCCACCTTAAAACCGGGACACTTTACAATGAGCAGTTCTTC | CASSHLKTGTLYNEQFF
NA | NA | 15 | TRBJ2-7 | TRBV29-1 | TGCAGCGTTGAAGATCTCGCGACTAGAGAAAAGAAGCAGTACTTC | CSVEDLATREKKQYF
NA | NA | 18 | TRBJ2-3 | TRBV18 | TGTGCCAGCTCACCACGATATCGTAGCGCGACCGGCACAGATACGCAGTATTTT | CASSPRYRSATGTDTQYF
once | NA | 16 | TRBJ1-1 | TRBV7-9 | TGTGCCAGCAACCTTTTGGGGGGGATCATGAACACTGAAGCTTTCTTT | CASNLLGGIMNTEAFF
NA | NA | 13 | TRBJ2-1 | TRBV6-6 | TGTGCCAGCAGTGTGCAGGGATTCTATGAGCAGTTCTTC | CASSVQGFYEQFF
NA | TRBD1 | 17 | TRBJ2-5 | TRBV9 | TGTGCCAGCAGCGTAGGGCCCAGGGGGTCGGCCGGGGAGACCCAGTACTTC | CASSVGPRGSAGETQYF
NA | NA | 16 | TRBJ2-3 | TRBV6-6 | TGTGCCAGCAGTCCCCTAGCGCCTACCCTCACAGATACGCAGTATTTT | CASSPLAPTLTDTQYF
once | TRBD2 | 16 | TRBJ2-7 | TRBV7-2 | TGTGCCAGCAGCTTGAGGGGCGGGGGGATCTCCTACGAGCAGTACTTC | CASSLRGGGISYEQYF
NA | NA | 15 | TRBJ2-1 | TRBV7-8 | TGTGCCAGCAGCCCCCACCGCGAGCTGTACAATGAGCAGTTCTTC | CASSPHRELYNEQFF
NA | TRBD2 | 14 | TRBJ2-5 | TRBV19 | TGTGCCAGTCGGACTAGCGATCCGGGAGAGACCCAGTACTTC | CASRTSDPGETQYF
NA | NA | 12 | TRBJ2-1 | TRBV7-8 | TGTGCCAGCAGCTTATGGGGGGATGAGCAGTTCTTC | CASSLWGDEQFF
NA | NA | 16 | TRBJ1-5 | TRBV6-1 | TGTGCCAGCAGTGCACCGACAGCCTTTACCAATCAGCCCCAGCATTTT | CASSAPTAFTNQPQHF
NA | TRBD1 | 15 | TRBJ2-3 | TRBV25-1 | TGTGCCAGCAGTCCCGGGACAGGGGGACAAGATACGCAGTATTTT | CASSPGTGGQDTQYF
NA | TRBD1 | 15 | TRBJ2-3 | TRBV30 | TGTGCCTGGAGTGGGGACAGGGAGGTTACAGATACGCAGTATTTT | CAWSGDREVTDTQYF
NA | TRBD2 | 15 | TRBJ2-7 | TRBV27 | TGTGCCACCATAGACCGACTAGCGGACTGCTACGAGCAGTACTTC | CATIDRLADCYEQYF
NA | NA | 14 | TRBJ2-3 | TRBV6-1 | TGTGCCAGCAGTGGCAGTATAGGGGCAGATACGCAGTATTTT | CASSGSIGADTQYF
NA | NA | 14 | TRBJ2-7 | TRBV18 | TGTGCCAGCTCACCACCGGGCAGGGCGAGGGAGCAGTACTTC | CASSPPGRAREQYF
NA | TRBD1 | 13 | TRBJ1-1 | TRBV19 | TGTGCCAGCTCGGACAGGGGTAACACTGAAGCTTTCTTT | CASSDRGNTEAFF
NA | TRBD1 | 16 | TRBJ1-5 | TRBV28 | TGTGCCAGCAGTTCCGGACAGGGGGCTCTAAATCAGCCCCAGCATTTT | CASSSGQGALNQPQHF
once | TRBD1 | 14 | TRBJ2-1 | TRBV28 | TGTGCCAGCAGTTGGACAGGCTCCTACAATGAGCAGTTCTTC | CASSWTGSYNEQFF
NA | NA | 13 | TRBJ2-3 | TRBV10-1 | TGCGCCAGCAGTGTCCCGGGGACAGATACGCAGTATTTT | CASSVPGTDTQYF
NA | NA | 13 | TRBJ1-1 | TRBV27 | TGTGCCAGCAGTTTATCGGCCAACACTGAAGCTTTCTTT | CASSLSANTEAFF
NA | TRBD2 | 11 | TRBJ2-5 | TRBV30 | TGTGCCTGGACTCGGGGGGAGGCCCAGTACTTC | CAWTRGEAQYF
NA | TRBD2 | 16 | TRBJ2-5 | TRBV18 | TGTGCCAGCTCACCATCTAGCGGGAGGGCCTGGGAGACCCAGTACTTC | CASSPSSGRAWETQYF
once | TRBD2 | 15 | TRBJ2-7 | TRBV6-1 | TGTGCCAGCAAGGCTAGCGGGGGGTACTCCTACGAGCAGTACTTC | CASKASGGYSYEQYF
NA | TRBD1 | 15 | TRBJ1-5 | TRBV4-2 | TGTGCCAGCAGCCAGGACAGGGGATTCTTTCAGCCCCAGCATTTT | CASSQDRGFFQPQHF
NA | NA | 12 | TRBJ2-3 | TRBV2 | TGTGCCAGCCAGCGGCCGGCAGATACGCAGTATTTT | CASQRPADTQYF
NA | TRBD2 | 16 | TRBJ2-1 | TRBV13 | TGTGCCAGCAGCCTCGATGGGACTAGCGGCTACAATGAGCAGTTCTTC | CASSLDGTSGYNEQFF
NA | NA | 16 | TRBJ2-4 | TRBV5-1 | TGCGCCAGCAGCTTGTTCACCACGAACAACCAGGGGATTCAGTACTTC | CASSLFTTNNQGIQYF